This T cell receptor (beta chain) was profiled in a study of T cell responses to AZD1222 COVID-19 vaccine. The CDR3 length is 15 residues. Germline values: CDR1 LGHNT, CDR2 FRNRAP. V was clipped by 2 bases and J by 5 bases, with 12 bases between them. Produced via immunoSEQ multiplex PCR; TCRdb's table is partial and in-frame only. This repertoire shows more than 95,000 clones, 70% to 90% found once; its top ten account for around 20%. The rearrangement uses TRBV12-5 and TRBJ1-4; possible D gene TRBD1, 5 bases. This receptor was taken from an adult in good health. The sequenced sample was peripheral blood, obtained on day 0 of AZD1222 vaccination. Here the CDR3 reads CASGLKRDGNEKLFF. DNA of the CDR3: TGTGCTAGTGGTTTGAAGCGGGACGGCAATGAAAAACTGTTTTTT.